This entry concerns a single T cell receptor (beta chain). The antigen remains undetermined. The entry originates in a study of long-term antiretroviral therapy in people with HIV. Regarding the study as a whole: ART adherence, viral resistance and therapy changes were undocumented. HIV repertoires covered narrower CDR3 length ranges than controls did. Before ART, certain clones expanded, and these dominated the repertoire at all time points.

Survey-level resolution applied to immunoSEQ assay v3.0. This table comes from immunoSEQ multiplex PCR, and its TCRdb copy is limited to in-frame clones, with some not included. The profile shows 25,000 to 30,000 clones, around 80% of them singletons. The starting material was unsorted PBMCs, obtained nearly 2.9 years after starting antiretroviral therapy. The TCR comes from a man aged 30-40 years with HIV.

CDR3 in amino acids: CASSLSQQGSEDYGYTF. The CDR3, as DNA: TGCGCCAGCAGCTTGTCCCAACAGGGGAGTGAGGACTATGGCTACACCTTC. This chain uses TRBV5-1 with TRBJ1-2, with TRBD1 matching over 7 bases. The CDR3 has 17 residues. Germline loops: CDR1 SGHRS, CDR2 YFSETQ. With 1 base clipped from V and 3 bases from J, the junction kept 12 bases outside the gene matches.